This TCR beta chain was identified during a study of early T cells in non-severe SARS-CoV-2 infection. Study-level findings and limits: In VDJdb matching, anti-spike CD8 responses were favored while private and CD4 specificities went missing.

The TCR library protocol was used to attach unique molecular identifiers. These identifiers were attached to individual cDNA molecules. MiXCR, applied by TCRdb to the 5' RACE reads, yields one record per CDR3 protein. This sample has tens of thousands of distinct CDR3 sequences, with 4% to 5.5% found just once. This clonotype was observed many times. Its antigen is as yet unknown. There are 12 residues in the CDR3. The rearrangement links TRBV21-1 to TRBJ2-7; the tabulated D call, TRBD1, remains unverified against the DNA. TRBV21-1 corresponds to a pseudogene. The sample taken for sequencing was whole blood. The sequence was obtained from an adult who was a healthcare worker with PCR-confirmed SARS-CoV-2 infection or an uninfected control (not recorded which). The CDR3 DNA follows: TGTGCCAGCAGCCGGGACAACTACGAGCAGTACTTC. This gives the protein CASSRDNYEQYF.